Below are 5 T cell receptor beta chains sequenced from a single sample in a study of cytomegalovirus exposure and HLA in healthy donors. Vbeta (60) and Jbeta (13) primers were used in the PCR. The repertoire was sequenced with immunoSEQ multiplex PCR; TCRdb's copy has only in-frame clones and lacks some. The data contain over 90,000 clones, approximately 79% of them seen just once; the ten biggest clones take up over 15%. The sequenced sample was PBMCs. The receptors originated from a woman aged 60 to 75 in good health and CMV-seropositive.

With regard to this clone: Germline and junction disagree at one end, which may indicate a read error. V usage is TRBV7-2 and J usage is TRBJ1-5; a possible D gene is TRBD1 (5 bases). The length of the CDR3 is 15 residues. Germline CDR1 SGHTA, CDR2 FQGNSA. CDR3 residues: CASSRDYYCNHPQHF. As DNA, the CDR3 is TGTGCCAGCAGCAGGGACTACTATTGCAATCATCCCCAGCATTTT.

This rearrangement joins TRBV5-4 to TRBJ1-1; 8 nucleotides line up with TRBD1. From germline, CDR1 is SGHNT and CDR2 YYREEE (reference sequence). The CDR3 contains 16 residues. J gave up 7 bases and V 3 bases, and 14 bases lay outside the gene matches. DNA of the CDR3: TGTGCCAGCAGCTGGGGGGGAGACAGGGGAAAACTTGAAGCTTTCTTT. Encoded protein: CASSWGGDRGKLEAFF.

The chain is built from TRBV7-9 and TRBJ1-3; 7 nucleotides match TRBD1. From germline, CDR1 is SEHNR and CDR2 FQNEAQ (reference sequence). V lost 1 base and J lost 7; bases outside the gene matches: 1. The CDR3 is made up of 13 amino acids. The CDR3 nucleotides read TGTGCCAGCAGCTTAGGACAGGGCAACACCATATATTTT. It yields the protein CASSLGQGNTIYF.

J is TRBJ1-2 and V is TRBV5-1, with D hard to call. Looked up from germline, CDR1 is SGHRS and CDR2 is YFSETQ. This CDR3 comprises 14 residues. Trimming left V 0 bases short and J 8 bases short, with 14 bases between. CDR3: CASSLGYGGDGYTF. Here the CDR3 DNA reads TGCGCCAGCAGCTTGGGTTATGGAGGCGACGGCTACACCTTC.

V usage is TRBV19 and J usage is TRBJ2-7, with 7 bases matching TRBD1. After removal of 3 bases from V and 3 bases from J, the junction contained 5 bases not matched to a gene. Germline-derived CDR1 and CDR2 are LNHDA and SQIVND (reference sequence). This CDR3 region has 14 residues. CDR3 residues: CASSMGAGGYEQYF. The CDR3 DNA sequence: TGTGCCAGTAGTATGGGGGCAGGGGGCTACGAGCAGTACTTC.